The 28 T cell receptor beta chains below all came from one sample that was sequenced in a study of blood T cell repertoires in COVID-19 (dated by TCRdb to about 2020). Library method: the immunoSEQ multiplex PCR assay. TCRdb's version of the immuneACCESS table is confined to in-frame rearrangements and falls short of the full clone set. An unresolved V gene accounts for under half of the shortfall where checked; the remainder is of unknown origin. This sample holds 300,000 to 350,000 clones; 85% to 90% were observed only once. Jointly, the top ten make up 2.5% to 3% of the sample. Sequencing was performed on peripheral blood. These TCRs come from a woman aged 30 to 39 with COVID-19, enrolled during active disease.

This chain joins TRBV12-5 and TRBJ2-7, with D perhaps TRBD2 (6 bases). Trimming removed 3 bases from V and 2 bases from J, with 23 bases in between. The CDR3 contains 18 residues. Germline CDR1 and CDR2: LGHNT and FRNRAP. The CDR3 loop is CASGFPIEDAAGTYEQYF. CDR3 bases: TGTGCTAGTGGTTTTCCGATCGAGGATGCAGCGGGCACCTACGAGCAGTACTTC.

This chain joins TRBV6-1 and TRBJ1-3; no clear D gene. This CDR3 has 16 residues. The V and J ends lost 0 bases and 0 bases respectively, with 9 bases between them. Germline-derived CDR1 and CDR2 are MNHNS and SASEGT. CDR3 amino acids: CASSEAGGYSGNTIYF. The CDR3 nucleotides read TGTGCCAGCAGTGAAGCAGGAGGCTACTCTGGAAACACCATATATTTT.

The chain carries TRBV2 and TRBJ1-3, with 7 bases matching TRBD1. The V gene end was trimmed by 8 bases and the J gene end by 0 bases; junction bases not matched to a gene: 19. CDR3 size: 19 residues. Per germline, CDR1 SNHLY and CDR2 FYNNEI. The DNA for the CDR3 is TGTGCCAGCCAACAAATACCAGGGACAGCCAAGTACTCTGGAAACACCATATATTTT. Translation gives CASQQIPGTAKYSGNTIYF. Full variable domain (missing parts from reference TRBV2 and TRBJ1-3): EPEVTQTPSHQVTQMGQEVILRCVPISNHLYFYWYRQILGQKVEFLVSFYNNEISEKSEIFDDQFSVERPDGSNFTLKIRSTKLEDSAMYFCASQQIPGTAKYSGNTIYFGEGSWLTVV.

The chain uses TRBV6-6 and TRBJ2-1; 12 bases agree with TRBD1. The trim removed 6 bases at V and 8 bases at J, leaving 8 bases unmatched. The CDR3 totals 15 residues. CDR1 and CDR2 (germline): MNHNY, SVGAGI (reference sequence). CDR3 region: CASRRSGQGADEQFF. As DNA, the CDR3 is TGTGCCAGCAGGCGTTCGGGACAGGGGGCAGATGAGCAGTTCTTC.

The gene calls are TRBV11-3 and TRBJ2-1, with a weak D call TRBD2 (7 bases). With 1 base removed from V and 5 bases from J, the gap between germline ends came to 12 bases. Germline lookup yields CDR1 SGHNT and CDR2 YENEEA. This CDR3 contains 15 residues. The CDR3 loop is CASSLGAGADNEQFF. CDR3 sequence (DNA): TGTGCCAGCAGCTTAGGGGCGGGGGCCGACAATGAGCAGTTCTTC.

The chain combines TRBV5-4 with TRBJ1-1; D is perhaps TRBD1 (5 bases). The germline V gene has CDR1 SGHNT and CDR2 YYREEE (reference sequence). The CDR3 is 14 residues long. Trimming shortened V by 4 bases and J by 5 bases, and 15 bases separated the two germline ends. The CDR3 DNA reads as TGTGCCAGCAGCGCCCTTGGGGGGGGTACTGAAGCTTTCTTT. Encoded protein: CASSALGGGTEAFF.

J is TRBJ2-4 and V is TRBV11-2; 13 bases are a match to TRBD2. V dropped 4 bases and J dropped 7; count of bases not matched to a gene: 13. Germline V gene lookup returns CDR1 SGHAT and CDR2 FQNNGV. The CDR3 is 18 amino acids. In nucleotides, the CDR3 is TGTGCCAGCAGCTCCACCACCGGGACTAGCGGGACCTCTAACATTCAGTACTTC. The encoded protein is CASSSTTGTSGTSNIQYF.

V is TRBV9 and J is TRBJ2-4, with a tentative D call TRBD1 (5 bases). Germline V gene sequence: CDR1 SGDLS, CDR2 YYNGEE. The CDR3 extends over 13 amino acids. The germline V and J ends were trimmed by 0 bases and 10 bases, with 11 bases remaining between them. CDR3 DNA sequence: TGTGCCAGCAGCGTAGCAGGGTCGGCTATTCAGTACTTC. This encodes CASSVAGSAIQYF.

The chain joins TRBV20-1 to TRBJ2-5; D is unresolved. The CDR3 runs 13 residues. CDR1 and CDR2 from the germline V gene are DFQATT and SNEGSKA (reference sequence). The germline V and J ends were trimmed by 3 bases and 13 bases, with 21 bases remaining between them. DNA of the CDR3: TGCAGTGCTAGTTCCCGAGCGAGGTTAAGTCCGTACTTC. The encoded protein is CSASSRARLSPYF.

The chain has TRBV5-1 and TRBJ1-2; no clear D. V was cut by 0 bases and J by 2 bases, with 5 bases left in between. The CDR3 sequence is 13 residues long. Germline V gene sequence: CDR1 SGHRS, CDR2 YFSETQ. Here the CDR3 DNA reads TGCGCCAGCAGCTTGGAACGGAACTATGGCTACACCTTC. Its protein is CASSLERNYGYTF. Using reference TRBV5-1 and TRBJ1-2 for the parts outside the CDR3, the full variable domain is KAGVTQTPRYLIKTRGQQVTLSCSPISGHRSVSWYQQTPGQGLQFLFEYFSETQRNKGNFPGRFSGRQFSNSRSEMNVSTLELGDSALYLCASSLERNYGYTFGSGTRLTVV.

The chain recombines TRBV9 with TRBJ2-7, with 8 bases identical to TRBD2. The J segment lost 3 bases and the V segment lost 0 bases, leaving 5 bases of the junction unmatched. CDR3 length: 15 residues. The germline CDR1 and CDR2 sequences are SGDLS and YYNGEE. This chain's CDR3 is CASSVGLAGNYEQYF. As DNA, the CDR3 is TGTGCCAGCAGCGTAGGGCTAGCGGGTAACTACGAGCAGTACTTC.

V usage is TRBV27 and J usage is TRBJ2-7; 7 bases match TRBD1. J gave up 0 bases and V 5 bases, and 10 bases lay outside the gene matches. CDR1 is MNHEY, CDR2 SMNVEV, per germline (reference sequence). This CDR3 has 16 amino acids. CDR3: CASSTWDSLSSYEQYF. DNA for the CDR3: TGTGCCAGCAGTACATGGGACAGTCTTAGCTCCTACGAGCAGTACTTC.

In its sample, this clone was seen once. The rearrangement joins TRBV11-3 to TRBJ2-1; 7 bases map to TRBD1. The CDR3 runs to 16 residues. V was clipped by 1 base and J by 1 base; unmatched bases: 4. Germline V gene sequence: CDR1 SGHNT, CDR2 YENEEA. The CDR3 bases are TGTGCCAGCAGCTTAGGCGGCAGGGGGTCCTACAATGAGCAGTTCTTC. The encoded protein is CASSLGGRGSYNEQFF.

The gene calls are TRBV19 and TRBJ1-2; D perhaps matches TRBD1 (6 bases). Germline V gene data show CDR1 as LNHDA and CDR2 as SQIVND (reference sequence). CDR3 length equals 14 residues. V was cut by 5 bases and J by 3 bases, with 13 bases left in between. The CDR3 is CASSRRHRDYGYTF. The CDR3 region has the DNA TGTGCCAGTAGTCGTCGGCACAGGGACTATGGCTACACCTTC.

The chain employs TRBV28 and TRBJ2-5; 11 nucleotides agree with TRBD1. CDR1 and CDR2 from the germline V gene are MDHEN and SYDVKM. V gave up 4 bases and J gave up 5 bases; unmatched junction bases: 9. This CDR3 comprises 16 residues. CDR3 nucleotide sequence: TGTGCCAGCAGTTCTTTAGGACAGGGGGCCTCCGAGACCCAGTACTTC. Translated: CASSSLGQGASETQYF.

This clone was detected ten times or more. The V and J genes are TRBV28 and TRBJ1-3; 9 bases are shared with TRBD1. The V segment lost 10 bases and the J segment 2 bases; nucleotides outside the gene matches: 9. Per the germline V gene, CDR1 is MDHEN and CDR2 is SYDVKM. CDR3 length equals 15 residues. The CDR3 region is CATYRGHGAGNTIYF. CDR3 DNA: TGTGCCACTTACAGGGGGCACGGAGCTGGAAACACCATATATTTT.

CDR3: CASSSRQGDPAFF. The CDR3 DNA reads TGCGCCAGCAGCTCCCGACAGGGGGACCCAGCTTTCTTT. This sequence joins TRBV5-1 and TRBJ1-1, with 9 bases that match TRBD1. V lost 3 bases to trimming and J lost 10 bases; unmatched junction nucleotides: 7. CDR1 and CDR2 from the germline V gene are SGHRS and YFSETQ. The CDR3 is 13 residues long.

The chain is built from TRBV5-1 and TRBJ1-1, with D possibly being TRBD1 (5 bases). V was shortened by 0 bases and J by 5 bases, with 11 bases between the two germline ends. Germline V gene sequence: CDR1 SGHRS, CDR2 YFSETQ. CDR3 length equals 14 residues. CDR3 DNA: TGCGCCAGCAGCTTGGAACGGGGGGTGACTGAAGCTTTCTTT. As protein: CASSLERGVTEAFF.

The chain combines TRBV28 with TRBJ2-7, with a possible D match to TRBD2 (5 bases). The CDR3 runs 16 residues. V lost 1 base and J lost 3, with 16 bases in between. Germline V lookup: CDR1 MDHEN, CDR2 SYDVKM. CDR3 DNA: TGTGCCAGCAGTTTATCCCTTTCTAGCTGGGACTACGAGCAGTACTTC. This translates into CASSLSLSSWDYEQYF. Full variable domain (missing parts from reference TRBV28 and TRBJ2-7): DVKVTQSSRYLVKRTGEKVFLECVQDMDHENMFWYRQDPGLGLRLIYFSYDVKMKEKGDIPEGYSVSREKKERFSLILESASTNQTSMYLCASSLSLSSWDYEQYFGPGTRLTVT.

The chain combines TRBV10-3 with TRBJ2-7; 9 bases match TRBD1. The length of the CDR3 is 15 residues. Germline V gene data show CDR1 as ENHRY and CDR2 as SYGVKD. Unmatched junction bases numbered 7, after V lost 6 bases and J lost 1 base. CDR3 loop: CAIRTGTGISYEQYF. The CDR3 nucleotides are TGTGCCATCAGGACCGGGACAGGGATATCCTACGAGCAGTACTTC.

This clone has a single count. This sequence joins TRBV5-1 and TRBJ1-2; no clear D. Per the germline V gene, CDR1 is SGHRS and CDR2 is YFSETQ. The V end lost 4 bases, the J end lost 4 bases, and 11 bases lay between the germline ends. The CDR3 contains 13 residues. The CDR3 bases are TGCGCCAGCAGCGATTCACAGATCTATGGCTACACCTTC. Encoded protein: CASSDSQIYGYTF.

This clone turned up a few times. The chain recombines TRBV6-1 with TRBJ1-4; TRBD1 aligns across 10 bases. This CDR3 is 16 amino acids long. After removal of 2 bases from V and 6 bases from J, the junction contained 6 bases not matched to a gene. Germline V gives CDR1 MNHNS, CDR2 SASEGT. As DNA, the CDR3 is TGTGCCAGCAGTGAACGGGAAGGGACAGGGGATGAAAAACTGTTTTTT. Protein: CASSEREGTGDEKLFF.

V usage is TRBV7-9 and J usage is TRBJ1-4; D is uncertain. This CDR3 is 14 amino acids long. Germline V gene lookup returns CDR1 SEHNR and CDR2 FQNEAQ (reference sequence). Trimming shortened V by 3 bases and J by 6 bases, and 11 bases separated the two germline ends. The chain's CDR3 is CASSLRGYDEKLFF. For the CDR3, the DNA is TGTGCCAGCAGCTTGAGAGGGTATGATGAAAAACTGTTTTTT. Drawing the rest from reference TRBV7-9 and TRBJ1-4, the complete variable domain is DTGVSQNPRHKITKRGQNVTFRCDPISEHNRLYWYRQTLGQGPEFLTYFQNEAQLEKSRLLSDRFSAERPKGSFSTLEIQRTEQGDSAMYLCASSLRGYDEKLFFGSGTQLSVL.

V gene TRBV3-1 (or the pseudogene TRBV3-2) combines with J gene TRBJ1-2, with unresolved D. Deletions cut 4 bases from V and 7 bases from J, with 16 bases between. This CDR3 region has 14 residues. CDR1 LGHDT and CDR2 YNNKEL come from the germline V gene (reference sequence). CDR3 loop: CASSPMRGRSGYTF. The CDR3, as DNA: TGTGCCAGCAGCCCTATGCGGGGTCGGAGTGGCTACACCTTC.

CDR3 nucleotide sequence: TGTGCCAGCAGCTCTCTCGGTGATTTTCCCTACGAGCAGTACTTC. The encoded protein is CASSSLGDFPYEQYF. This sequence joins TRBV11-2 and TRBJ2-7; D is undetermined. V gave up 4 bases and J gave up 2 bases, with 15 bases separating them. Germline-derived CDR1 and CDR2 are SGHAT and FQNNGV. The CDR3 totals 15 residues.

The chain links TRBV5-1 to TRBJ2-2, with D maybe TRBD1 (6 bases). Between the trimmed V and J ends, which lost 4 bases and 0 bases, there was a span of 10 bases. The CDR3 length is 15 residues. Germline V gene data show CDR1 as SGHRS and CDR2 as YFSETQ. DNA for the CDR3: TGCGCCAGCAGCCCCGGGACAACGAACACCGGGGAGCTGTTTTTT. This encodes CASSPGTTNTGELFF.

The chain couples TRBV5-1 to TRBJ1-1, with 8 positions matching TRBD1. J was trimmed by 8 bases and V by 4 bases; bases with no gene match: 10. Per germline, CDR1 SGHRS and CDR2 YFSETQ. The CDR3 has 14 amino acids. This CDR3 is CASSPYGQGIEAFF. The CDR3 region has the DNA TGCGCCAGCAGCCCCTACGGACAGGGCATCGAAGCTTTCTTT.

The chain couples TRBV29-1 to TRBJ2-3, with D possibly being TRBD2 (5 bases). CDR3 size: 16 residues. Trimming pared 0 bases from V and 0 bases from J, leaving 13 bases between. Germline CDR1 is SQVTM and CDR2 is ANQGSEA. The CDR3 sequence: CSVEDRLPLSTDTQYF. The CDR3 coding sequence is TGCAGCGTTGAAGACAGACTACCTCTAAGCACAGATACGCAGTATTTT.